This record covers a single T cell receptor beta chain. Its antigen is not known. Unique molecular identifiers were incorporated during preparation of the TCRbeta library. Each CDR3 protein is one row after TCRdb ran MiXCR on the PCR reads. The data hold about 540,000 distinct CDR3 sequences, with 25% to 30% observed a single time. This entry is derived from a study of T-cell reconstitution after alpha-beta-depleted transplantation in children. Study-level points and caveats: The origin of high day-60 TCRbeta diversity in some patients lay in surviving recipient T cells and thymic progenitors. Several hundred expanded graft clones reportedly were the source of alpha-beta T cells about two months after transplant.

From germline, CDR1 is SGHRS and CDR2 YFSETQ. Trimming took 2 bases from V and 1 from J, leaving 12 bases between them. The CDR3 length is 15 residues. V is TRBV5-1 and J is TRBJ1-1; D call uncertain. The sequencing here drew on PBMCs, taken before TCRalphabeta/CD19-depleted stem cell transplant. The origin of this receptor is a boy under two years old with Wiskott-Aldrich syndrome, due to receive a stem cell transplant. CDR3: CASSFQTFPNTEAFF. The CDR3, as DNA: TGCGCCAGCAGCTTTCAGACTTTTCCGAACACTGAAGCTTTCTTT.